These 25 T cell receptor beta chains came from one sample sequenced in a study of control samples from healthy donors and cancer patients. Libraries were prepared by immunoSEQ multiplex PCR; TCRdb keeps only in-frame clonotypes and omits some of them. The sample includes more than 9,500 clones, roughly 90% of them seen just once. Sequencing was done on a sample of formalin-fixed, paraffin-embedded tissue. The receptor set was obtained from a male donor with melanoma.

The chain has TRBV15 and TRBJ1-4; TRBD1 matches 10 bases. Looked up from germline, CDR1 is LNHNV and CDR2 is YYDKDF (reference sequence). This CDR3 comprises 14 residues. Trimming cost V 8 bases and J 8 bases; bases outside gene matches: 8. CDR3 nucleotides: TGTGCCACCCGTTTCGACAGGGGGCACGAAAAACTGTTTTTT. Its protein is CATRFDRGHEKLFF.

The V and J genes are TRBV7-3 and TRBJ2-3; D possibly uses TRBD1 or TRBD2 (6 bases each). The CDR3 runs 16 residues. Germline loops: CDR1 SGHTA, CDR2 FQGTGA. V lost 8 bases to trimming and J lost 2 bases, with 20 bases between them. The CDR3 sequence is CASSRSLGGHTDTQYF. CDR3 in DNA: TGTGCCAGCTCCCGCTCTCTCGGGGGACACACAGATACGCAGTATTTT.

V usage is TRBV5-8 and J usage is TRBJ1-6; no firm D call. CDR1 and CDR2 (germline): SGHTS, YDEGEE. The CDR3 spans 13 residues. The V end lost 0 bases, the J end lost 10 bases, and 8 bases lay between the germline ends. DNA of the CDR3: TGTGCCAGCAGCTTGGTTGCTTCCTCACCCCTCCACTTT. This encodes CASSLVASSPLHF.

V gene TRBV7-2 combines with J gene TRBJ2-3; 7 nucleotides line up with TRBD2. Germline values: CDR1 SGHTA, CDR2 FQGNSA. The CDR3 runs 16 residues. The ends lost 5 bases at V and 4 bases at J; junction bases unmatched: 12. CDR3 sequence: CASSRPGRESADTQYF. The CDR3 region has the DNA TGTGCCAGCAGCCGTCCCGGGCGGGAGAGCGCAGATACGCAGTATTTT.

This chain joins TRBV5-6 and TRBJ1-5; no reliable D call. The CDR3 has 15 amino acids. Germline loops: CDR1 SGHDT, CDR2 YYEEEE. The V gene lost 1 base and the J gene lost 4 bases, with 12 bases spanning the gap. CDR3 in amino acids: CASSLRSGINQPQHF. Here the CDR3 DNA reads TGTGCCAGCAGCTTGAGGTCAGGCATTAATCAGCCCCAGCATTTT.

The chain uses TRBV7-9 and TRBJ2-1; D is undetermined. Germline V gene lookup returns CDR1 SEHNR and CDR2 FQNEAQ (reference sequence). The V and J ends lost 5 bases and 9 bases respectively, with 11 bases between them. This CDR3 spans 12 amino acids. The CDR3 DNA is TGTGCCAGCAGCCGCGGTACGGGTGAGCAGTTCTTC. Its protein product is CASSRGTGEQFF.

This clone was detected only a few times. The CDR3 DNA sequence: TGCGCCAGCAGCCAGGCGGGACAGCCGGATGAAAACTATGGCTACACCTTC. Encoded protein: CASSQAGQPDENYGYTF. The chain recombines TRBV4-3 with TRBJ1-2, with 7 bases aligning to TRBD1. V was clipped by 3 bases and J by 2 bases; unmatched bases: 12. The CDR3 runs 17 residues. Germline V CDR1 and CDR2: LGHNA, YSLEER.

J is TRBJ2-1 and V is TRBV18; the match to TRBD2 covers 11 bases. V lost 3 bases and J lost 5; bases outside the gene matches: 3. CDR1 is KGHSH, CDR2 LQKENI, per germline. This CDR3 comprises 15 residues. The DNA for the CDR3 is TGTGCCAGCTCACCCCGACTAGCGGGGAACAATGAGCAGTTCTTC. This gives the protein CASSPRLAGNNEQFF. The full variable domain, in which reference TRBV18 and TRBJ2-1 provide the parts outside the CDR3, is NAGVMQNPRHLVRRRGQEARLRCSPMKGHSHVYWYRQLPEEGLKFMVYLQKENIIDESGMPKERFSAEFPKEGPSILRIQQVVRGDSAAYFCASSPRLAGNNEQFFGPGTRLTVL.

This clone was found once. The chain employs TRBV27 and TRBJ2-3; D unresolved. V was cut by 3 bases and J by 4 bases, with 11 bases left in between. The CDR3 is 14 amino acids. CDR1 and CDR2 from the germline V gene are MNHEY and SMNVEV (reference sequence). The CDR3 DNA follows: TGTGCCAGCAGTTTTCGAGGTGGGGCAGATACGCAGTATTTT. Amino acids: CASSFRGGADTQYF.

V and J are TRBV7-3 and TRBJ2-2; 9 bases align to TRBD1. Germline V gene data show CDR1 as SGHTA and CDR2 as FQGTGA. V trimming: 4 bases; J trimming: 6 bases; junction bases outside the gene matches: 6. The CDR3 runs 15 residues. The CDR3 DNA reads TGTGCCAGCAGCTCCAGGGACAGGGTCTCCGGGGAGCTGTTTTTT. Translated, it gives CASSSRDRVSGELFF.

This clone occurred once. The CDR3 DNA reads TGTGCCACCAGTGATCCCGGGACCCGGGAAGAGACCCAGTACTTC. Protein sequence: CATSDPGTREETQYF. V gene TRBV24-1 combines with J gene TRBJ2-5, with D perhaps TRBD1 or TRBD2 (5 bases each). Trimming took off 3 bases at V and 3 bases at J, with 13 bases between the two ends. This CDR3 is built from 15 residues. CDR1 and CDR2 from the germline V gene are KGHDR and SFDVKD.

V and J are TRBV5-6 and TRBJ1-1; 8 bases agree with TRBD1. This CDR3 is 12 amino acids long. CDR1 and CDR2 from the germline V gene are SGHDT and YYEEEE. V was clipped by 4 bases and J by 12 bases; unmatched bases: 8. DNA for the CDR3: TGTGCCAGCAGCAAACCGACAGGGGAGACTTTCTTT. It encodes CASSKPTGETFF.

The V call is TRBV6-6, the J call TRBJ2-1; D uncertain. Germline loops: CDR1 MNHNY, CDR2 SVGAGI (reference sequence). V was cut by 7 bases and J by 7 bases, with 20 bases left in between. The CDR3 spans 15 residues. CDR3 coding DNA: TGTGCCAGCAACCAAGAACGGACGCAGACGAATGAGCAGTTCTTC. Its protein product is CASNQERTQTNEQFF.

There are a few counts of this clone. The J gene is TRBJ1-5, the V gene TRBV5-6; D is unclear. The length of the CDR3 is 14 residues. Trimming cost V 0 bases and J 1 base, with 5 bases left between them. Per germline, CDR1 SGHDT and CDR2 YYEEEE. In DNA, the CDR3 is TGTGCCAGCAGCTTGGCAGGAAGCAATCAGCCCCAGCATTTT. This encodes CASSLAGSNQPQHF. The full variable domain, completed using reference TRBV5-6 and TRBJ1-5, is DAGVTQSPTHLIKTRGQQVTLRCSPKSGHDTVSWYQQALGQGPQFIFQYYEEEERQRGNFPDRFSGHQFPNYSSELNVNALLLGDSALYLCASSLAGSNQPQHFGDGTRLSIL.

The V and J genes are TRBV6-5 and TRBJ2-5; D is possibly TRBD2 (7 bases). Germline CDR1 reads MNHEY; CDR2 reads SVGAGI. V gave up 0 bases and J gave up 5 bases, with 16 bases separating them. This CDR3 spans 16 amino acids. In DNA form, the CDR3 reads TGTGCCAGCAGTTACTCGATACGGGGGGCGGGGGAGACCCAGTACTTC. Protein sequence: CASSYSIRGAGETQYF.

The CDR3 sequence is CASSQFSGGGTDTQYF. CDR3 DNA: TGTGCCAGCAGCCAATTCAGCGGGGGAGGCACAGATACGCAGTATTTT. V gene TRBV3-1 (or the pseudogene TRBV3-2) combines with J gene TRBJ2-3; 8 bases match TRBD2. Germline V gene sequence: CDR1 LGHDT, CDR2 YNNKEL (reference sequence). With V trimmed by 2 bases and J by 1 base, 5 bases remained unmatched. The CDR3 loop spans 16 amino acids.

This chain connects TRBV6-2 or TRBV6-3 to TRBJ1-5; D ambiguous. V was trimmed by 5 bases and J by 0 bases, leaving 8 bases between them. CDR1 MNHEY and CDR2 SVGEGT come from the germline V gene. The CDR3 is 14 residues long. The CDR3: CASSAWASNQPQHF. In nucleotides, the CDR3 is TGTGCCAGCAGTGCCTGGGCTAGCAATCAGCCCCAGCATTTT.

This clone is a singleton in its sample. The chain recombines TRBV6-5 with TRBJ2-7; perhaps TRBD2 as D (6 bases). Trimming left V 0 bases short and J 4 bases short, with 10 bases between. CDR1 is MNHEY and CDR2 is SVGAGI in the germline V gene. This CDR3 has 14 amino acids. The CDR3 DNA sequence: TGTGCCAGCAGTTACTCGGGGGGTCGATACGAGCAGTACTTC. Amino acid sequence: CASSYSGGRYEQYF.

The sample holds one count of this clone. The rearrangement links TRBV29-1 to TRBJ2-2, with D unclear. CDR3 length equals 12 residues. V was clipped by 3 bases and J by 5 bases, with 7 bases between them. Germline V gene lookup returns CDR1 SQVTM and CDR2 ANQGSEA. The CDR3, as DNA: TGCAGCGTTGATAAGGGAACCGGGGAGCTGTTTTTT. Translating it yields CSVDKGTGELFF.

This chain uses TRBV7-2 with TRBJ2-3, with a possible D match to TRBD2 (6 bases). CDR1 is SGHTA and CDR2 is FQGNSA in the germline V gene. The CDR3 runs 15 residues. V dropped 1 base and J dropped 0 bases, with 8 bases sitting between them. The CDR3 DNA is TGTGCCAGCAGCTTAGATGGGACTAGCACAGATACGCAGTATTTT. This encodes CASSLDGTSTDTQYF.

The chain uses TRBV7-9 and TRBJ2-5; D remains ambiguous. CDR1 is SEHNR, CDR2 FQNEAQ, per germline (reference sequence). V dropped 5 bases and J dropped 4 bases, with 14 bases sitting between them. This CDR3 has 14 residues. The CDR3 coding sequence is TGTGCCAGCAGCCTGTGGGGTCGCGGAGAGACCCAGTACTTC. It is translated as CASSLWGRGETQYF.

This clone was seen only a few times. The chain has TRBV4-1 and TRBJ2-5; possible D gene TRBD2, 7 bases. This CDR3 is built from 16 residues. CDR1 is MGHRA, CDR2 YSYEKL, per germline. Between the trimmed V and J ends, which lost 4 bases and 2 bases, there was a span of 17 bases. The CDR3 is CASSPPGGPDQETQYF. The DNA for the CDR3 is TGCGCCAGCAGCCCCCCCGGGGGGCCAGATCAAGAGACCCAGTACTTC.

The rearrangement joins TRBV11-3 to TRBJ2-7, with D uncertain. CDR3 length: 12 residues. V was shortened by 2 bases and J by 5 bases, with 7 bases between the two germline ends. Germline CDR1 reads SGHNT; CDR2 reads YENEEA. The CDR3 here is CASSLSPNEQYV. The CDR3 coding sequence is TGTGCCAGCAGCTTATCACCGAACGAGCAGTACGTC.

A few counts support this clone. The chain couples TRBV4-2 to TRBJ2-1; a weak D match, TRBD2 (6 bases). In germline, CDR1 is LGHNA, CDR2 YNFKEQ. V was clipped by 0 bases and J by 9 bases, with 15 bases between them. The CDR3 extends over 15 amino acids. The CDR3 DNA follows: TGTGCCAGCAGCCAAGAGTCTAGCGCGGGCAGTGAGCAGTTCTTC. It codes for CASSQESSAGSEQFF.

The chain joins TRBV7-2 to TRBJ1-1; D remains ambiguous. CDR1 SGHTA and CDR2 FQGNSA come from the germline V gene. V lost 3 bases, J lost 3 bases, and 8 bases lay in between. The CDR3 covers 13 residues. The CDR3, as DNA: TGTGCCAGCAGCTTGGAGCTTTACACTGAAGCTTTCTTT. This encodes CASSLELYTEAFF.